This T cell receptor beta chain emerged from a study of OX40 agonist ivuxolimab in advanced cancers. Sequencing used immunoSEQ multiplex PCR; TCRdb keeps in-frame clones, though not all of them. The sample comprises about 77,000 clones, about nine tenths of which are singletons, and around 2.4% rests with the top ten. Sequencing used CD4+ or CD8+ T cells sorted from blood, obtained in a trial of the OX40 agonist ivuxolimab. This receptor was identified in an adult with an advanced solid tumor such as melanoma, head and neck, liver or kidney cancer.

The CDR3 spells CASSLSGGWGYSYEQYF. In nucleotides, the CDR3 is TGTGCCAGCAGTTTATCTGGGGGTTGGGGGTATTCCTACGAGCAGTACTTC. This rearrangement joins TRBV27 to TRBJ2-7; TRBD1 or TRBD2 may be the D gene (5 bases each). The V gene's germline CDR1 is MNHEY and CDR2 SMNVEV (reference sequence). The V end was cut by 0 bases, the J end by 1 base, with 16 bases between. The length of the CDR3 is 17 residues.